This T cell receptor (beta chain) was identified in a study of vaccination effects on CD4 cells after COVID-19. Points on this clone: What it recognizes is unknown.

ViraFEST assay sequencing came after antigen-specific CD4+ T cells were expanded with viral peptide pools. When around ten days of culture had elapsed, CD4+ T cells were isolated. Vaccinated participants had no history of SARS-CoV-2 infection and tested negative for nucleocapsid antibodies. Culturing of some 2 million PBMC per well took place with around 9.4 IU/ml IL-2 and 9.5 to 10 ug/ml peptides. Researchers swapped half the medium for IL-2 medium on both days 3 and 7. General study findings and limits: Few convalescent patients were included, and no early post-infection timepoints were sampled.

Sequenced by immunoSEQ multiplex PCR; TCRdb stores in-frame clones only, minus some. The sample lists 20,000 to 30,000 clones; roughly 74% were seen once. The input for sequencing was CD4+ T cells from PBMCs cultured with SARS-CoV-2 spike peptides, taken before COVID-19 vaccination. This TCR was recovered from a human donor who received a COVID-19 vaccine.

The CDR3 loop reads CASSFLLDTQYF. In nucleotides, the CDR3 is TGTGCCAGCAGCTTCTTGCTAGATACGCAGTATTTT. V gene TRBV11-2 combines with J gene TRBJ2-3; the D is unclear. The CDR3 has 12 amino acids. Germline CDR1 and CDR2: SGHAT and FQNNGV. V was shortened by 3 bases and J by 5 bases, with 6 bases between the two germline ends.